This TCR beta chain came from a study of shared clonotypes between healthy human individuals. The CDR3 is 14 residues long. Trimming at V came to 8 bases and at J to 5 bases, leaving 10 bases not matched to a gene. Germline V lookup: CDR1 LNHDA, CDR2 SQIVND (reference sequence). Sequencing was performed with immunoSEQ multiplex PCR; in TCRdb, only in-frame clones are kept and a portion is missing. The table records about 2.4 million clones, more than 90% of them present only once. Sequenced: naive CD4+ T cells sorted from blood. The subset denotes: CD45RA+ positively selected. V gene TRBV19 combines with J gene TRBJ2-7, with 9 bases lining up with TRBD1. The origin of this receptor is a man between 18 and 29 years old in good health. In nucleotides, the CDR3 is TGTGCCAGTGGGGAACAGGGGGCATTAAACGAGCAGTACTTC. It specifies CASGEQGALNEQYF.